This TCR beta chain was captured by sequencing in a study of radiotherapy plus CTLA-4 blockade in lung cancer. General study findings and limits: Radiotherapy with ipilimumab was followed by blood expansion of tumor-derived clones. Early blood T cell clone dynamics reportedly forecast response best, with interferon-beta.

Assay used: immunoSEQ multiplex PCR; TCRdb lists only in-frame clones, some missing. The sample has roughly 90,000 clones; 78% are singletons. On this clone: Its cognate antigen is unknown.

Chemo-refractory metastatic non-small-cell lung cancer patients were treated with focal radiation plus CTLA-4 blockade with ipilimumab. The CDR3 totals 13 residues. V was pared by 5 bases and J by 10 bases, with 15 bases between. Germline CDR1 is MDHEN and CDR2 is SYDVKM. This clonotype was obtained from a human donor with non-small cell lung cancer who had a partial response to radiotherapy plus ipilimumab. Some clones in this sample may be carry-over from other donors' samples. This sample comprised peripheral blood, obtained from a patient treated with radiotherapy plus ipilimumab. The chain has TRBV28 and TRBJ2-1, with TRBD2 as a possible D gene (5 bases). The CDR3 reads CASSTFSVSEQFF. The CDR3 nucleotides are TGTGCCAGCAGTACGTTTAGCGTCAGCGAGCAGTTCTTC.